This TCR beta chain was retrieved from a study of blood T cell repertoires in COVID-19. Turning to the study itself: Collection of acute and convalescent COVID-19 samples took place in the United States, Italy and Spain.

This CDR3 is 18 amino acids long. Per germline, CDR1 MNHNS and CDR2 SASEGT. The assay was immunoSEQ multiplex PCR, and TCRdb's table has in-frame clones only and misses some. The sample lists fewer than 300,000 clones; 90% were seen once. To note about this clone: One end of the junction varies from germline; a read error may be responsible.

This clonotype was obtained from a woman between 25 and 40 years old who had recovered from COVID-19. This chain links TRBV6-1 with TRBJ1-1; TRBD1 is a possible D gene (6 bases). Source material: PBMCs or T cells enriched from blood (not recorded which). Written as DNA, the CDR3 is TGTGCCAGCAGTCAAGCCGGGACAACCGGGGGGTTGAACACTGAAGCTTTCTTT. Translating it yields CASSQAGTTGGLNTEAFF.